One sample yielded the 18 T cell receptor beta chains listed below, sequenced in a study of technical replicates of blood from several donors. Sequencing was performed with immunoSEQ multiplex PCR; in TCRdb, only in-frame clones are kept and a portion is missing. This table holds about 73,000 clones, roughly nine tenths found once. Sequenced material: PBMCs. The source of these receptors is a human donor in good health. Some clones in this sample may be carry-over from other donors' samples.

This chain links TRBV4-3 with TRBJ1-2; D might be TRBD1 (5 bases). The CDR3 has 13 residues. V was trimmed by 0 bases and J by 8 bases, leaving 10 bases between them. Per the germline V gene, CDR1 is LGHNA and CDR2 is YSLEER. CDR3 amino acids: CASSQDPGGGYTF. CDR3 nucleotides: TGCGCCAGCAGCCAAGATCCCGGGGGAGGCTACACCTTC.

The chain combines TRBV29-1 with TRBJ1-1; D is undetermined. This CDR3 contains 14 residues. Deletions cut 3 bases from V and 1 base from J, with 12 bases between. Germline CDR1 reads SQVTM; CDR2 reads ANQGSEA. The CDR3: CSVEIQKTNTEAFF. CDR3 in DNA: TGCAGCGTTGAGATACAGAAGACGAACACTGAAGCTTTCTTT.

The gene calls are TRBV5-5 and TRBJ2-7; D perhaps matches TRBD1 (6 bases). V dropped 4 bases and J dropped 0 bases, with 11 bases sitting between them. The CDR3 runs to 14 residues. CDR1 is SGHKS, CDR2 YYEKEE, per germline (reference sequence). Here the CDR3 DNA reads TGTGCCAGCAGCCACGGACAGAACTCCTACGAGCAGTACTTC. Its translation: CASSHGQNSYEQYF.

This chain uses TRBV18 with TRBJ1-3; no clear D. The CDR3 has 14 residues. In germline, CDR1 is KGHSH, CDR2 LQKENI. Trimming pared 4 bases from V and 4 bases from J, leaving 11 bases between. As DNA, the CDR3 is TGTGCCAGCTCACGTGAGGTGTTGGGAAACACCATATATTTT. Translation gives CASSREVLGNTIYF.

The genes are TRBV5-5 and TRBJ2-5; 12 bases line up with TRBD1. With V trimmed by 3 bases and J by 2 bases, 5 bases remained unmatched. CDR3 length equals 16 residues. Looked up from germline, CDR1 is SGHKS and CDR2 is YYEKEE (reference sequence). CDR3 nucleotides: TGTGCCAGCAGCTGGGGGACAGGGGGCCTTCAAGAGACCCAGTACTTC. It yields the protein CASSWGTGGLQETQYF.

This sequence joins TRBV18 and TRBJ2-7, with D possibly TRBD1 on 6 matching bases. V lost 5 bases and J lost 1, with 9 bases in between. Germline CDR1 is KGHSH and CDR2 is LQKENI. This CDR3 spans 13 amino acids. DNA of the CDR3: TGTGCCAGCTCAGGCGACAGGTCCTACGAGCAGTACTTC. Encoded protein: CASSGDRSYEQYF.

This rearrangement joins TRBV5-1 to TRBJ2-2, with D possibly being TRBD2 (6 bases). CDR1 and CDR2 (germline): SGHRS, YFSETQ. V shed 4 bases and J shed 5 bases, with 12 bases lying between them. This CDR3 comprises 14 residues. CDR3 sequence: CASSLSGGTGELFF. The CDR3 DNA sequence: TGCGCCAGCAGCCTTAGCGGAGGGACCGGGGAGCTGTTTTTT. Based on the CDR3 plus reference TRBV5-1 and TRBJ2-2, the full variable domain is KAGVTQTPRYLIKTRGQQVTLSCSPISGHRSVSWYQQTPGQGLQFLFEYFSETQRNKGNFPGRFSGRQFSNSRSEMNVSTLELGDSALYLCASSLSGGTGELFFGEGSRLTVL.

The gene calls are TRBV4-3 and TRBJ1-6, with 7 bases identical to TRBD1. The germline CDR1 and CDR2 sequences are LGHNA and YSLEER. This CDR3 spans 16 amino acids. J lost 4 bases, V lost 0 bases, and 3 bases had no gene match. Written as DNA, the CDR3 is TGCGCCAGCAGCCAAGATCACAGGGGTTATAATTCACCCCTCCACTTT. Amino acids: CASSQDHRGYNSPLHF.

The genes are TRBV2 and TRBJ2-7; possibly TRBD1 for D (5 bases). Trimming left V 5 bases short and J 4 bases short, with 12 bases between. Germline V lookup: CDR1 SNHLY, CDR2 FYNNEI. The CDR3 loop spans 13 amino acids. CDR3 nucleotide sequence: TGTGCCAGCAGTTGGGGCCCAGCGTACGAGCAGTACTTC. Its translation: CASSWGPAYEQYF.

This chain uses TRBV4-2 with TRBJ2-5; 11 nucleotides line up with TRBD2. J lost 1 base, V lost 0 bases, and 7 bases had no gene match. The CDR3 extends over 18 amino acids. Germline V CDR1 and CDR2: LGHNA, YNFKEQ. In nucleotides, the CDR3 is TGTGCCAGCAGCCAAGAAGGTCTAGCGGGGGGCGTCCAAGAGACCCAGTACTTC. Protein product: CASSQEGLAGGVQETQYF.

The chain has TRBV5-1 and TRBJ2-1, with D tentatively TRBD2 (5 bases). The V gene's germline CDR1 is SGHRS and CDR2 YFSETQ. The CDR3 is 14 amino acids. The ends were cut back, 0 bases at V and 5 bases at J, with 9 bases in the middle. CDR3 protein: CASSLERQDNEQFF. CDR3 nucleotides: TGCGCCAGCAGCTTGGAGCGGCAGGACAATGAGCAGTTCTTC.

J is TRBJ2-2 and V is TRBV28; possible D gene TRBD1, 5 bases. The CDR3 totals 12 residues. Germline assignment: CDR1 MDHEN and CDR2 SYDVKM. Between the trimmed V and J ends, which lost 7 bases and 7 bases, there was a span of 10 bases. CDR3 sequence reads: CASNDQGGELFF. DNA of the CDR3: TGTGCCAGCAACGATCAGGGCGGGGAGCTGTTTTTT.

This clone was recorded only once. V usage is TRBV4-3 and J usage is TRBJ1-5; D is unclear. This CDR3 has 15 amino acids. Germline V gene sequence: CDR1 LGHNA, CDR2 YSLEER. The V end was cut by 2 bases, the J end by 7 bases, with 15 bases between. CDR3 sequence: CASSQYLQAGQPQHF. The CDR3 nucleotides read TGCGCCAGCAGCCAATATCTGCAGGCCGGACAGCCCCAGCATTTT.

The V call is TRBV19, the J call TRBJ2-6; TRBD1 agrees at 7 bases. Unmatched junction bases numbered 7, after V lost 4 bases and J lost 4 bases. This CDR3 contains 16 residues. The V gene's germline CDR1 is LNHDA and CDR2 SQIVND (reference sequence). The CDR3 sequence is CASSTRTGSGANVLTF. CDR3 nucleotides: TGTGCCAGTAGTACGAGGACAGGCTCCGGGGCCAACGTCCTGACTTTC.

This sequence joins TRBV9 and TRBJ1-1; D is unclear. Germline V gene lookup returns CDR1 SGDLS and CDR2 YYNGEE. This CDR3 region has 13 residues. V lost 4 bases and J lost 8, with 15 bases in between. CDR3 in DNA: TGTGCCAGCAGCCCCACTACGGGAAACGAAGCTTTCTTT. Translated: CASSPTTGNEAFF.

This clone was counted a few times. The chain couples TRBV19 to TRBJ1-1; 8 bases align to TRBD1. The CDR3 extends over 16 amino acids. Germline CDR1 LNHDA, CDR2 SQIVND (reference sequence). Trimming removed 6 bases from V and 2 bases from J; junction bases left unmatched: 11. Written as DNA, the CDR3 is TGTGCCAGTAGCCACCGGACAGGGCAGGGAAACACTGAAGCTTTCTTT. Protein: CASSHRTGQGNTEAFF. The variable domain in full, completed from reference TRBV19 and TRBJ1-1, reads DGGITQSPKYLFRKEGQNVTLSCEQNLNHDAMYWYRQDPGQGLRLIYYSQIVNDFQKGDIAEGYSVSREKKESFPLTVTSAQKNPTAFYLCASSHRTGQGNTEAFFGQGTRLTVV.

CDR3 in amino acids: CASRNTGDRAGGRETQYF. Here the CDR3 DNA reads TGTGCCAGCAGAAATACGGGGGACAGAGCGGGGGGGCGAGAGACCCAGTACTTC. The chain is built from TRBV7-9 and TRBJ2-5; 10 nucleotides agree with TRBD2. J gave up 4 bases and V 6 bases, and 17 bases lay outside the gene matches. In germline, CDR1 is SEHNR, CDR2 FQNEAQ (reference sequence). This CDR3 contains 18 residues.

The rearrangement joins TRBV5-6 to TRBJ1-1; 10 positions agree with TRBD1. J gave up 0 bases and V 4 bases, and 6 bases lay outside the gene matches. This CDR3 is built from 16 residues. Germline V CDR1 and CDR2: SGHDT, YYEEEE. The CDR3 coding sequence is TGTGCCAGCAGCGTACCGGGACAGGGGATGAACACTGAAGCTTTCTTT. It yields the protein CASSVPGQGMNTEAFF.